The T cell receptor beta chain described here comes from a study of cytomegalovirus exposure and HLA in healthy donors. Overall study context: Researchers previously reported finding 100 million or so unique TCR beta sequences from around 200 million T cells. HLA-typed donors contributed 65 million to 85 million unique TCRs, which were held in an early data release.

General study points: It was likely that a cluster of highly shared sequence variants was a sequencing artifact. In an earlier analysis, productive rearrangement rates for most beta V segments clustered near 90% or 30%.

PCR was performed using 60 Vbeta and 13 Jbeta primers. The repertoire was sequenced with immunoSEQ multiplex PCR; TCRdb's copy has only in-frame clones and lacks some. In the table there are approximately 150,000 clones, around 75% of which are singletons. As to this clone: The antigen is undetermined.

The sequence derives from a human donor in good health. The sample was PBMCs.

The chain's CDR3 is CASSLPRDPGLAEETQYF. For the CDR3, the DNA is TGTGCCAGCAGTTTACCCCGTGATCCCGGACTAGCGGAAGAGACCCAGTACTTC. V and J are TRBV28 and TRBJ2-5; 10 bases fit TRBD2. The CDR3 contains 18 residues. In germline, CDR1 is MDHEN, CDR2 SYDVKM. The ends lost 2 bases at V and 3 bases at J; junction bases unmatched: 12.